Shown below are 27 T cell receptor beta chains from a single sample sequenced in a study of spatial heterogeneity in lung cancer. As to time point: sample taken at primary tumor resection. Without sorting, whole RNA was sequenced from tumor, nontumor lung or frozen PBMC. MiXCR was run by TCRdb on the 5' RACE reads, yielding one entry per CDR3 protein. The profile shows some 50,000 distinct CDR3 sequences, 12% of them singletons. Sequenced material: PBMCs, taken at surgery. The receptors originated from a female donor with early-stage non-small cell lung cancer.

This clonotype occurred a few times. The rearrangement uses TRBV12-3 or TRBV12-4 and TRBJ1-2; TRBD1 aligns across 10 bases. CDR3 length: 16 residues. The V gene end was trimmed by 1 base and the J gene end by 4 bases; junction bases not matched to a gene: 6. The CDR3 loop reads CASSLVGTGVRYGYTF. CDR3 sequence (DNA): TGTGCCAGCAGTTTAGTGGGGACAGGGGTTCGCTATGGCTACACCTTC.

The table lists this clonotype with many counts. J is TRBJ1-2 and V is TRBV7-9; D call uncertain. V was trimmed by 1 base and J by 6 bases, leaving 12 bases between them. The germline CDR1 and CDR2 sequences are SEHNR and FQNEAQ (reference sequence). The CDR3 runs to 14 residues. In DNA form, the CDR3 reads TGTGCCAGCAGCTTAGTGCCAGGCTCAGATGGCTACACCTTC. Amino acids: CASSLVPGSDGYTF.

V is TRBV5-4 and J is TRBJ2-7; TRBD2 matches 9 bases. Germline V lookup: CDR1 SGHNT, CDR2 YYREEE (reference sequence). CDR3 size: 15 residues. J gave up 5 bases and V 4 bases, and 10 bases lay outside the gene matches. CDR3 residues: CASSPTRTSAHEQYF. CDR3 coding DNA: TGTGCCAGCAGCCCCACGAGGACTAGCGCTCACGAGCAGTACTTC.

This chain connects TRBV25-1 to TRBJ2-1; TRBD1 matches 10 bases. This CDR3 contains 16 residues. CDR1 is MGHDK and CDR2 is SYGVNS in the germline V gene. J was trimmed by 7 bases and V by 4 bases; bases with no gene match: 10. CDR3 protein: CASSGGGQGWRNEQFF. The CDR3 DNA reads TGTGCCAGCAGTGGGGGGGGACAGGGGTGGAGGAATGAGCAGTTCTTC.

In its sample, this clonotype was seen many times. The V and J genes are TRBV25-1 and TRBJ1-2; D is unresolved. The V gene's germline CDR1 is MGHDK and CDR2 SYGVNS. Trimming pared 3 bases from V and 3 bases from J, leaving 11 bases between. This CDR3 is built from 14 residues. The CDR3 is CASSDRLSDYGYTF. The CDR3 DNA reads TGTGCCAGCAGTGACAGGTTGTCGGACTATGGCTACACCTTC.

This clonotype has only a few counts. The chain is built from TRBV20-1 and TRBJ2-2; 11 nucleotides line up with TRBD1. The CDR3 has 16 residues. J lost 3 bases, V lost 6 bases, and 9 bases had no gene match. CDR1 is DFQATT, CDR2 SNEGSKA, per germline (reference sequence). CDR3 in DNA: TGCAGTGCAAGACGGACAGGGGGCGTGGACACCGGGGAGCTGTTTTTT. Translation gives CSARRTGGVDTGELFF.

This clonotype has a handful of counts. The rearrangement links TRBV5-1 to TRBJ1-1; D is possibly TRBD1 (6 bases). Germline V lookup: CDR1 SGHRS, CDR2 YFSETQ. The CDR3 length is 16 residues. V gave up 5 bases and J gave up 0 bases, with 17 bases separating them. The CDR3 DNA reads as TGCGCCAGCAGTTCGGACCCCAGGGGTATGAACACTGAAGCTTTCTTT. It yields the protein CASSSDPRGMNTEAFF.

This clonotype was observed at least ten times. The chain recombines TRBV2 with TRBJ1-1, with TRBD1 matching over 8 bases. The CDR3 is made up of 15 amino acids. With V trimmed by 6 bases and J by 6 bases, 12 bases remained unmatched. Looked up from germline, CDR1 is SNHLY and CDR2 is FYNNEI. The CDR3 nucleotides are TGTGCCAGCAGGAAGGAGGGACAGGCAGGATCTGAAGCTTTCTTT. Translated, it gives CASRKEGQAGSEAFF. Based on the CDR3 plus reference TRBV2 and TRBJ1-1, the full variable domain is EPEVTQTPSHQVTQMGQEVILRCVPISNHLYFYWYRQILGQKVEFLVSFYNNEISEKSEIFDDQFSVERPDGSNFTLKIRSTKLEDSAMYFCASRKEGQAGSEAFFGQGTRLTVV.

The V call is TRBV6-2 or TRBV6-3, the J call TRBJ1-5; 11 nucleotides align to TRBD1. The germline V gene encodes CDR1 MNHEY and CDR2 SVGEGT. V shed 0 bases, J shed 1 base, and the junction held 5 bases outside the gene matches. This CDR3 is built from 18 residues. CDR3 in DNA: TGTGCCAGCAGTTACTCCCAGGACAGGGGGCTAAGCAATCAGCCCCAGCATTTT. Protein: CASSYSQDRGLSNQPQHF.

CDR3 DNA sequence: TGTGCCAGCTCGCCCATCCGCACTAATGAAAAACTGTTTTTT. It is translated as CASSPIRTNEKLFF. The rearrangement joins TRBV18 to TRBJ1-4; D is ambiguous. The CDR3 sequence is 14 residues long. Germline V lookup: CDR1 KGHSH, CDR2 LQKENI. Trimming left V 6 bases short and J 2 bases short, with 10 bases between.

This clonotype has only a few counts. The V call is TRBV20-1, the J call TRBJ2-7, with D possibly being TRBD2 (6 bases). Trimming shortened V by 6 bases and J by 7 bases, and 19 bases separated the two germline ends. The CDR3 sequence is 13 residues long. Germline-derived CDR1 and CDR2 are DFQATT and SNEGSKA (reference sequence). The CDR3: CSAPGTSHGEQYF. The CDR3 nucleotides are TGCAGTGCCCCTGGGACTTCACACGGGGAGCAGTACTTC.

The chain uses TRBV5-4 and TRBJ2-5; tentative D call: TRBD2 (5 bases). From germline, CDR1 is SGHNT and CDR2 YYREEE (reference sequence). The CDR3 consists of 13 residues. V dropped 4 bases and J dropped 5 bases, with 12 bases sitting between them. Written as DNA, the CDR3 is TGTGCCAGCAGCCAGGACTCTTCGGAGACCCAGTACTTC. It encodes CASSQDSSETQYF.

This clonotype came up a few times. This CDR3 reads CASSPQVPGELFF. The CDR3 DNA reads TGTGCCAGCAGCCCGCAGGTTCCCGGGGAGCTGTTTTTT. This rearrangement joins TRBV7-2 to TRBJ2-2, with unresolved D. The CDR3 runs to 13 residues. Germline V gene data show CDR1 as SGHTA and CDR2 as FQGNSA. Between the trimmed V and J ends, which lost 5 bases and 6 bases, there was a span of 10 bases. The full variable domain, completed using reference TRBV7-2 and TRBJ2-2, is GAGVSQSPSNKVTEKGKDVELRCDPISGHTALYWYRQSLGQGLEFLIYFQGNSAPDKSGLPSDRFSAERTGGSVSTLTIQRTQQEDSAVYLCASSPQVPGELFFGEGSRLTVL.

In regard to this clonotype: This may stem from a read error, because a much larger clone lies one nucleotide away. This sequence joins TRBV2 and TRBJ1-2, with a weak D call TRBD1 (6 bases). CDR1 and CDR2 (germline): SNHLY, FYNNEI. The CDR3 has 13 amino acids. CDR3 amino acids: CASSVGQSYGNTF. CDR3 sequence (DNA): TGTGCCAGCAGTGTAGGACAGTCCTATGGCAACACCTTC.

This clonotype appeared many times. The chain has TRBV20-1 and TRBJ1-3; no firm D call. The CDR3 totals 14 residues. The V end was cut by 3 bases, the J end by 2 bases, with 11 bases between. The germline V gene encodes CDR1 DFQATT and CDR2 SNEGSKA (reference sequence). The CDR3 loop reads CSARRPTPGNTIYF. The CDR3 bases are TGCAGTGCTAGGCGTCCGACTCCTGGAAACACCATATATTTT.

This clonotype was seen more than once but under ten times. The chain joins TRBV18 to TRBJ2-2; 7 nucleotides match TRBD2. From germline, CDR1 is KGHSH and CDR2 LQKENI. The CDR3 has 17 amino acids. Trimming took 2 bases from V and 2 from J; bases not matched to a gene: 8. The CDR3 nucleotides are TGTGCCAGCTCACCAGAGGGACGGGGACTAAACACCGGGGAGCTGTTTTTT. The encoded protein is CASSPEGRGLNTGELFF.

This clonotype was recorded a few times. The CDR3 here is CASSRVPPEALFF. For the CDR3, the DNA is TGTGCCAGCAGTCGCGTTCCACCGGAGGCGTTGTTTTTT. The V and J genes are TRBV6-2 or TRBV6-3 and TRBJ2-2; D is perhaps TRBD2 (5 bases). Trimming took off 5 bases at V and 15 bases at J, with 19 bases between the two ends. CDR1 and CDR2 (germline): MNHEY, SVGEGT. The CDR3 runs to 13 residues.

A few counts support this clonotype. The chain recombines TRBV5-6 with TRBJ1-6, with D uncertain. V lost 4 bases to trimming and J lost 5 bases, with 13 bases between them. The CDR3 runs to 15 residues. Germline CDR1 SGHDT, CDR2 YYEEEE. CDR3 DNA sequence: TGTGCCAGCAGCCTCCGAGTGGGGAATAATTCACCCCTCCACTTT. Residues: CASSLRVGNNSPLHF.

This clonotype was seen more than once but under ten times. The V call is TRBV11-2, the J call TRBJ2-3, with D possibly being TRBD2 (6 bases). V lost 1 base and J lost 5, with 16 bases in between. The germline V gene has CDR1 SGHAT and CDR2 FQNNGV. The CDR3 spans 16 residues. CDR3 residues: CASSLVGGLLKDTQYF. The DNA of the CDR3 is TGTGCCAGCAGCTTAGTTGGGGGACTCCTCAAAGATACGCAGTATTTT.

The sample holds a few counts of this clonotype. V and J are TRBV27 and TRBJ1-6; 7 bases agree with TRBD1. In germline, CDR1 is MNHEY, CDR2 SMNVEV (reference sequence). Losses at the gene ends were 5 bases for V and 9 bases for J; bases not matched to a gene: 10. The CDR3 runs to 15 residues. CDR3 DNA sequence: TGTGCCAGCAGTCCGCAGGGGGTCTCGGGTTCACCCCTCCACTTT. Protein product: CASSPQGVSGSPLHF.

This clonotype was picked up one time. The chain employs TRBV7-2 and TRBJ2-1, with TRBD2 identical over 10 bases. Germline lookup yields CDR1 SGHTA and CDR2 FQGNSA. CDR3 length: 14 amino acids. Losses at the gene ends were 1 base for V and 9 bases for J; bases not matched to a gene: 3. For the CDR3, the DNA is TGTGCCAGCAGCTTAGTAACTAGCGGGGCTGAGCAGTTCTTC. It is translated as CASSLVTSGAEQFF. Full variable domain (rest looked up from reference TRBV7-2 and TRBJ2-1): GAGVSQSPSNKVTEKGKDVELRCDPISGHTALYWYRQSLGQGLEFLIYFQGNSAPDKSGLPSDRFSAERTGGSVSTLTIQRTQQEDSAVYLCASSLVTSGAEQFFGPGTRLTVL.

In this sample, this clonotype turned up a few times. This chain joins TRBV12-3 or TRBV12-4 and TRBJ2-7, with 9 bases aligning to TRBD1. V was clipped by 5 bases and J by 2 bases; unmatched bases: 4. CDR3 length equals 14 residues. This CDR3 is CASSRQGGAYEQYF. The CDR3 bases are TGTGCCAGCAGTAGACAGGGGGGAGCCTACGAGCAGTACTTC.

This clonotype has just a few counts. V usage is TRBV5-6 and J usage is TRBJ1-2; 7 bases match TRBD1. Germline V gene lookup returns CDR1 SGHDT and CDR2 YYEEEE. V lost 7 bases to trimming and J lost 1 base; unmatched junction nucleotides: 10. This CDR3 comprises 15 residues. The CDR3 loop reads CASRARGTLNYGYTF. The CDR3 DNA follows: TGTGCCAGCCGGGCCAGGGGGACTCTTAACTATGGCTACACCTTC.

This clonotype was observed many times. The V call is TRBV20-1, the J call TRBJ1-2; D is uncertain. The length of the CDR3 is 14 residues. CDR1 is DFQATT, CDR2 SNEGSKA, per germline (reference sequence). V was cut by 3 bases and J by 6 bases, with 17 bases left in between. The CDR3 DNA sequence: TGCAGTGCTAGGAGGCTGCTGTGGGAAGATGGCTACACCTTC. Its translation is CSARRLLWEDGYTF.

The chain links TRBV19 to TRBJ2-1; D is possibly TRBD1 or TRBD2 (5 bases each). Germline lookup yields CDR1 LNHDA and CDR2 SQIVND (reference sequence). The CDR3 spans 12 residues. The V gene lost 7 bases and the J gene lost 9 bases, with 13 bases spanning the gap. The CDR3 loop is CASNRGGGEQFF. The CDR3 bases are TGTGCCAGTAATCGGGGCGGTGGTGAGCAGTTCTTC.

The chain carries TRBV20-1 and TRBJ2-3, with 8 nucleotides matching TRBD2. The CDR3 is 17 amino acids. CDR1 and CDR2 from the germline V gene are DFQATT and SNEGSKA (reference sequence). With 1 base clipped from V and 1 base from J, the junction kept 10 bases outside the gene matches. The CDR3 nucleotides are TGCAGTGCTAGAGCGGACCGGGGGGGCGGGGGCACAGATACGCAGTATTTT. Encoded protein: CSARADRGGGGTDTQYF.

This clonotype has a handful of counts. The chain combines TRBV27 with TRBJ2-7, with unresolved D. V gave up 2 bases and J gave up 6 bases, with 17 bases separating them. The CDR3 consists of 15 residues. CDR1 and CDR2 from the germline V gene are MNHEY and SMNVEV (reference sequence). CDR3 nucleotides: TGTGCCAGCAGTTTAACGGGCCCGTTTGCTGGCGAGCAGTACTTC. Its translation is CASSLTGPFAGEQYF.